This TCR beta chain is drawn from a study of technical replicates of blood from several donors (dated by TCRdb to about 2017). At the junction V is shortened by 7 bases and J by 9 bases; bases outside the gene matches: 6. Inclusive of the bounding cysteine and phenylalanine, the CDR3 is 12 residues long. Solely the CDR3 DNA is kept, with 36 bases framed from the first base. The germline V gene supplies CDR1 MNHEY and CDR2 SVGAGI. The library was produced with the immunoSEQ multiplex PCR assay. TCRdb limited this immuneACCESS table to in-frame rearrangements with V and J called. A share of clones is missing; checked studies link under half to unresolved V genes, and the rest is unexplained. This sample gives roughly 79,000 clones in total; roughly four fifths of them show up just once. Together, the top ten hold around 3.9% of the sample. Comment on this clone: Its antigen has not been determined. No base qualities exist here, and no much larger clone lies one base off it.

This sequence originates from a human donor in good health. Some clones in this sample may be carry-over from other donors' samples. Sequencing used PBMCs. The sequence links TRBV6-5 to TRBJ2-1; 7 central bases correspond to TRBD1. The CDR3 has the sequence CASTDRVGEQFF. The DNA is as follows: TGTGCCAGCACCGACAGGGTCGGTGAGCAGTTCTTC.